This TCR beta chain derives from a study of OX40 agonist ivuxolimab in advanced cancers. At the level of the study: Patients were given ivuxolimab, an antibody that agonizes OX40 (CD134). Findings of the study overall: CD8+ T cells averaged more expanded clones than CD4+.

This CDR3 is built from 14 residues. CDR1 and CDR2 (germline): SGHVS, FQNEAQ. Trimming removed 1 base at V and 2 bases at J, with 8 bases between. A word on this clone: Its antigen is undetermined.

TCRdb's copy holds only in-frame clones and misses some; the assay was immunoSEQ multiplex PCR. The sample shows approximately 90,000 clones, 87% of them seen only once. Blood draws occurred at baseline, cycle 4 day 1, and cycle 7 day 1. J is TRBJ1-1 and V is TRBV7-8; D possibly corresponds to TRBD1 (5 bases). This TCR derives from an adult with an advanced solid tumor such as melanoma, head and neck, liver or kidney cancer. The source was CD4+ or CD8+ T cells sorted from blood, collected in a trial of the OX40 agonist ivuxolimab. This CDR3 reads CASSLDGTNTEAFF. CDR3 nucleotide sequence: TGTGCCAGCAGCTTAGACGGGACCAACACTGAAGCTTTCTTT. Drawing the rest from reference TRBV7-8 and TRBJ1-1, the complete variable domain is GAGVSQSPRYKVAKRGQDVALRCDPISGHVSLFWYQQALGQGPEFLTYFQNEAQLDKSGLPSDRFFAERPEGSVSTLKIQRTQQEDSAVYLCASSLDGTNTEAFFGQGTRLTVV.